These 11 T cell receptor beta chains originate from one sample sequenced in a study of CD8 T cells in ankylosing spondylitis. The study's findings and limits: About 8 highly homologous variants made up a TCR beta motif that seemed to typify ankylosing spondylitis blood.

TCRdb itself ran the 5' RACE reads through MiXCR, one entry per CDR3 protein. The top ten clones hold around 0.51% of a sample with about 800,000 distinct CDR3 sequences, 10% to 15% of them seen once. Their specific antigens are unknown. Sequences were obtained from blood, either unsorted or a sorted T cell fraction (not recorded which). These receptors were taken from a male donor with ankylosing spondylitis.

V is TRBV5-1 and J is TRBJ2-1; 7 nucleotides agree with TRBD2. Germline assignment: CDR1 SGHRS and CDR2 YFSETQ. Unmatched junction bases numbered 5, after V lost 5 bases and J lost 0 bases. The CDR3 runs 15 residues. CDR3 residues: CASRVRGSSYNEQFF. CDR3 nucleotide sequence: TGCGCCAGCAGAGTACGCGGGAGCTCCTACAATGAGCAGTTCTTC.

There are a few counts of this clonotype. The chain joins TRBV29-1 to TRBJ2-3; D possibly uses TRBD1 or TRBD2 (6 bases each). Per germline, CDR1 SQVTM and CDR2 ANQGSEA. There are 11 residues in the CDR3. V was pared by 7 bases and J by 5 bases, with 10 bases between. CDR3 loop: CSGKGGDTQYF. The CDR3 DNA sequence: TGCAGCGGGAAGGGGGGAGATACGCAGTATTTT.

CDR3 in amino acids: CSAMGAARDQETQYF. CDR3 DNA sequence: TGCAGTGCTATGGGGGCAGCGAGAGACCAAGAGACCCAGTACTTC. The chain is built from TRBV20-1 and TRBJ2-5, with D possibly being TRBD1 (6 bases). Deletions cut 4 bases from V and 0 bases from J, with 15 bases between. Germline-derived CDR1 and CDR2 are DFQATT and SNEGSKA (reference sequence). This CDR3 has 15 amino acids.

The chain has TRBV4-1 and TRBJ2-5; D is uncertain. Germline CDR1 and CDR2: MGHRA and YSYEKL. V was shortened by 5 bases and J by 5 bases, with 12 bases between the two germline ends. CDR3 length: 13 residues. The CDR3: CASSLTMSETQYF. In DNA form, the CDR3 reads TGCGCCAGCAGCTTGACAATGTCCGAGACCCAGTACTTC.

The chain employs TRBV7-9 and TRBJ1-4, with 9 bases aligning to TRBD1. V lost 1 base and J lost 7; bases outside the gene matches: 4. Germline V lookup: CDR1 SEHNR, CDR2 FQNEAQ (reference sequence). This CDR3 region has 15 residues. Here the CDR3 reads CASSLVTGGTEKLFF. The CDR3, as DNA: TGTGCCAGCAGCTTAGTTACAGGGGGCACTGAAAAACTGTTTTTT.

The chain employs TRBV28 and TRBJ2-7, with 10 bases identical to TRBD2. CDR1 MDHEN and CDR2 SYDVKM come from the germline V gene. J lost 0 bases, V lost 3 bases, and 17 bases had no gene match. The CDR3 runs to 20 residues. The CDR3 loop reads CASSFPLSVTSGTNSYEQYF. CDR3 nucleotides: TGTGCCAGCAGTTTTCCCCTTTCAGTCACTAGCGGGACCAACTCCTACGAGCAGTACTTC.

The J gene is TRBJ1-1, the V gene TRBV4-2, with D possibly being TRBD1 (6 bases). V shed 1 base and J shed 5 bases, with 11 bases lying between them. The CDR3 covers 14 residues. CDR1 and CDR2 (germline): LGHNA, YNFKEQ. DNA for the CDR3: TGTGCCAGCAGCCAAGCGAGGGGGTCGACTGAAGCTTTCTTT. Its translation: CASSQARGSTEAFF.

The chain employs TRBV19 and TRBJ2-1; 8 bases fit TRBD2. The CDR3 has 20 residues. Trimming cost V 4 bases and J 6 bases; bases outside gene matches: 23. CDR1 LNHDA and CDR2 SQIVND come from the germline V gene (reference sequence). The CDR3 nucleotides read TGTGCCAGTAGTAGGTTTCCTACTAGCGGATCCCTACAACGGACCAATGAGCAGTTCTTC. Its translation is CASSRFPTSGSLQRTNEQFF.

This clonotype was seen more than once but under ten times. Its ends do not fully match the called genes, so a read error is possible. V and J are TRBV7-7 and TRBJ2-5, with D tentatively TRBD1 or TRBD2 (6 bases each). The CDR3 is 13 amino acids. Germline V lookup: CDR1 SSHAT, CDR2 FNYEAQ (reference sequence). DNA for the CDR3: TGTGCTAGCAGAGCCCGGGGGCGAGAGACCCAGTACTTC. This translates into CASRARGRETQYF. Together with reference TRBV7-7 and TRBJ2-5, the CDR3 gives the full variable domain: GAGVSQSPRYKVTKRGQDVTLRCDPISSHATLYWYQQALGQGPEFLTYFNYEAQPDKSGLPSDRFSAERPEGSISTLTIQRTEQRDSAMYRCASRARGRETQYFGPGTRLLVL.

This chain links TRBV7-9 with TRBJ2-5, with 10 bases identical to TRBD1. The CDR3 spans 15 residues. V was clipped by 1 base and J by 5 bases; unmatched bases: 4. Germline loops: CDR1 SEHNR, CDR2 FQNEAQ (reference sequence). The CDR3 reads CASSLGQGAEETQYF. The CDR3 DNA sequence: TGTGCCAGCAGCTTAGGACAGGGGGCTGAGGAGACCCAGTACTTC.

The sample holds many counts of this clonotype. The genes are TRBV7-9 and TRBJ1-1; TRBD1 is a possible D gene (5 bases). Trimming left V 8 bases short and J 4 bases short, with 11 bases between. The germline CDR1 and CDR2 sequences are SEHNR and FQNEAQ (reference sequence). The CDR3 has 12 residues. The CDR3 spells CASGIGGTEAFF. CDR3 nucleotide sequence: TGTGCCAGCGGAATCGGGGGCACTGAAGCTTTCTTT.